This T cell receptor (beta chain) was found in a study of shared clonotypes between healthy human individuals. The germline V gene encodes CDR1 LNHDA and CDR2 SQIVND (reference sequence). V lost 3 bases and J 6 bases, leaving 15 bases between the germline ends. The CDR3 covers 14 residues. The repertoire was sequenced with immunoSEQ multiplex PCR; TCRdb's copy has only in-frame clones and lacks some. The sample shows 2,500,000 or so clones, approximately 94% of them seen only once. The V call is TRBV19, the J call TRBJ2-7, with D perhaps matching TRBD1 (6 bases). The sample taken for sequencing was naive CD4+ T cells sorted from blood. Described subset: CD45RA+ positively selected. The sequence came from a man younger than 35 in good health. This chain's CDR3 is CASSIVFLGGEQYF. DNA of the CDR3: TGTGCCAGTAGTATTGTATTTTTAGGGGGCGAGCAGTACTTC.